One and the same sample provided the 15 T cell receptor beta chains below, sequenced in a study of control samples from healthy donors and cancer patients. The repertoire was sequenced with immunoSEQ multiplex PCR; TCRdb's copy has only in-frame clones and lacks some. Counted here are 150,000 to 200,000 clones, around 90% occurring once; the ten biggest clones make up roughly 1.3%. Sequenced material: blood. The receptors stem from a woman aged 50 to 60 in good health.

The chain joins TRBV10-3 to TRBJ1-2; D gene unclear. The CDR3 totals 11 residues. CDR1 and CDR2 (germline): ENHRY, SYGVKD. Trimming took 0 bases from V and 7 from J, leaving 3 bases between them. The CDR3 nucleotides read TGTGCCATCAGTGAGTCCGGTGGCTACACCTTC. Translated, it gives CAISESGGYTF.

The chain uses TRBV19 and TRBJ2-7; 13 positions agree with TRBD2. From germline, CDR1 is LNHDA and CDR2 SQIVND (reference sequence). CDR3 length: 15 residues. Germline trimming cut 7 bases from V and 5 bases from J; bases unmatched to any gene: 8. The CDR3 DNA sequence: TGTGCCAGTACATCACTAGCGGGGGGGCGTGACGAGCAGTACTTC. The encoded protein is CASTSLAGGRDEQYF.

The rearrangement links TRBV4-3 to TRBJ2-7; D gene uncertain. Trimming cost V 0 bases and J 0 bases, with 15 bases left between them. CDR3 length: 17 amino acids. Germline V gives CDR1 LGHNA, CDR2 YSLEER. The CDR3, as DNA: TGCGCCAGCAGCCAAGATCCAGGCGCGCAGAGCTCCTACGAGCAGTACTTC. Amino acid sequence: CASSQDPGAQSSYEQYF.

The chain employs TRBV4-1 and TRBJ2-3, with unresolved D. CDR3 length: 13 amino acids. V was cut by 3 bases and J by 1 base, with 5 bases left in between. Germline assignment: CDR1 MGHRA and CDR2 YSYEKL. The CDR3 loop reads CASSQQGTDTQYF. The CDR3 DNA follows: TGCGCCAGCAGCCAGCAGGGCACAGATACGCAGTATTTT.

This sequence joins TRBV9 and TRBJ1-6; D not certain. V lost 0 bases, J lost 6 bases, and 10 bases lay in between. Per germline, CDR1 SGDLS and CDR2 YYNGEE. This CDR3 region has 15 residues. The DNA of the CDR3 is TGTGCCAGCAGCGTAGCTGGGCTGGGTAATTCACCCCTCCACTTT. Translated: CASSVAGLGNSPLHF.

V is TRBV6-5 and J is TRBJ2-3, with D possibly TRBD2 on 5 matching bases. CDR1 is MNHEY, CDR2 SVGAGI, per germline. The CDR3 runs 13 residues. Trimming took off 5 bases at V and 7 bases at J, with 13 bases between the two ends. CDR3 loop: CASSLFPGNTQYF. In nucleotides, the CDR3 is TGTGCCAGCAGTCTCTTCCCGGGAAATACGCAGTATTTT.

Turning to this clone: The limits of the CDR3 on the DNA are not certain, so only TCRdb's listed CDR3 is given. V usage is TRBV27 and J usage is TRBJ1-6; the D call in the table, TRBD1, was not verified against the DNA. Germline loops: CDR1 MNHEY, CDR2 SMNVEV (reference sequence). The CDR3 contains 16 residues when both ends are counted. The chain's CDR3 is CASSTSTGVTDSPLHF.

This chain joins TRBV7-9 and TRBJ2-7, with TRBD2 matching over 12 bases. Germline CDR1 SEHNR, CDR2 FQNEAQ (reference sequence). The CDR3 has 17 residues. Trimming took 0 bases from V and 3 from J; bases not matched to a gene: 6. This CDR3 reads CASSLAWTSGNNYEQYF. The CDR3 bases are TGTGCCAGCAGCTTAGCTTGGACTAGCGGGAACAACTACGAGCAGTACTTC. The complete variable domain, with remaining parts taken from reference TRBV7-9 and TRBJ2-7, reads DTGVSQNPRHKITKRGQNVTFRCDPISEHNRLYWYRQTLGQGPEFLTYFQNEAQLEKSRLLSDRFSAERPKGSFSTLEIQRTEQGDSAMYLCASSLAWTSGNNYEQYFGPGTRLTVT.

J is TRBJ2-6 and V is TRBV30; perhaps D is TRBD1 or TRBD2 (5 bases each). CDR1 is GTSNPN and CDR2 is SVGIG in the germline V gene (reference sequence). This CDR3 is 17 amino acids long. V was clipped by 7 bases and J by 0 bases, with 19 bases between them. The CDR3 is CAFPEGPWNSGANVLTF. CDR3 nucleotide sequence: TGTGCCTTCCCCGAGGGGCCTTGGAACTCTGGGGCCAACGTCCTGACTTTC.

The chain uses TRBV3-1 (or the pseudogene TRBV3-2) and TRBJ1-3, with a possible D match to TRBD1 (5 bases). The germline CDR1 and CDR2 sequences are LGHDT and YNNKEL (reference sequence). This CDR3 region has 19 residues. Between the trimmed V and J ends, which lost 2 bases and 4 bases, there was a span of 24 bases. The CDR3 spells CASSQSPNQGPKGGNTIYF. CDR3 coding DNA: TGTGCCAGCAGCCAAAGTCCAAACCAGGGACCAAAAGGAGGAAACACCATATATTTT.

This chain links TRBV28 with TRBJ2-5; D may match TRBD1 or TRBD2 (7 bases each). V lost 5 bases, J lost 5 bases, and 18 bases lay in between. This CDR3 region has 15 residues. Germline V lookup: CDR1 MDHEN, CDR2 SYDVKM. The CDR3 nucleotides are TGTGCCAGCAGTACAAACTACAGGGGAGGGGAGACCCAGTACTTC. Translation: CASSTNYRGGETQYF.

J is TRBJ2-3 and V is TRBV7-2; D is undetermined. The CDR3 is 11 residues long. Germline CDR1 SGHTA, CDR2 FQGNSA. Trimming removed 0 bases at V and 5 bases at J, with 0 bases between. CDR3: CASSLADTQYF. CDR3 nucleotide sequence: TGTGCCAGCAGCTTAGCAGATACGCAGTATTTT.

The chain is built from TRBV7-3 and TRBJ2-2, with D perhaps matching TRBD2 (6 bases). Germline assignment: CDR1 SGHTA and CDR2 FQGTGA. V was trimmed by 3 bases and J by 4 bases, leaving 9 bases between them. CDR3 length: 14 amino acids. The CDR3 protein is CASSFGGVTGELFF. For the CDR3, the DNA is TGTGCCAGCAGCTTCGGCGGGGTCACCGGGGAGCTGTTTTTT. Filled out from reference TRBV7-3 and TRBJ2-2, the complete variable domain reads GAGVSQTPSNKVTEKGKYVELRCDPISGHTALYWYRQSLGQGPEFLIYFQGTGAADDSGLPNDRFFAVRPEGSVSTLKIQRTERGDSAVYLCASSFGGVTGELFFGEGSRLTVL.

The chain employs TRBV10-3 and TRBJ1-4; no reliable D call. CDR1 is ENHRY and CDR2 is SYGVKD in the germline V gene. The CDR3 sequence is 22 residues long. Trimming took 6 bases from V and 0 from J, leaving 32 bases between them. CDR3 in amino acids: CAIRERIFERDGTFATNEKLFF. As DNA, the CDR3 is TGTGCCATCAGAGAAAGGATATTCGAGAGGGATGGAACATTCGCAACTAATGAAAAACTGTTTTTT.

CDR3 protein: CASSERTGSNQPQHF. The CDR3 DNA sequence: TGCGCCAGCAGTGAGCGGACAGGTAGCAATCAGCCCCAGCATTTT. This sequence joins TRBV10-1 and TRBJ1-5; 7 bases match TRBD1. The CDR3 covers 15 residues. Trimming cost V 2 bases and J 0 bases; bases outside gene matches: 1. Per germline, CDR1 WNHNN and CDR2 SYGVQD (reference sequence).